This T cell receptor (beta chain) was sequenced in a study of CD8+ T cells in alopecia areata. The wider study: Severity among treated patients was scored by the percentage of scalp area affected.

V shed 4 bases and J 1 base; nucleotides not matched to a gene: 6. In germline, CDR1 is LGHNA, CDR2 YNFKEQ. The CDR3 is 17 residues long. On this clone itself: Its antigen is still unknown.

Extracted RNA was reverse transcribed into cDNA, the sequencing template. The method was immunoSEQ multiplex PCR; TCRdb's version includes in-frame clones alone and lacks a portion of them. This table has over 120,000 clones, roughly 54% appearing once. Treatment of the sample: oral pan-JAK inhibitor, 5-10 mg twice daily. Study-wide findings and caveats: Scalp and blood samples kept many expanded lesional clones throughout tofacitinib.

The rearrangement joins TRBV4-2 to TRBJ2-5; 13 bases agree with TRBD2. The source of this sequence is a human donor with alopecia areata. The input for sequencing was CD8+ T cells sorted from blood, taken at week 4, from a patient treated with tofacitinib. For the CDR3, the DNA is TGTGCCAGCAGCCCAAGACTAGCGGGGGGCACCCAAGAGACCCAGTACTTC. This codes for CASSPRLAGGTQETQYF.